A single sample is the source of the 7 T cell receptor beta chains below, sequenced in a study of T and B cells in COVID-19 patients. BIOMED2 TRB-A/B primer pools were used in multiplex TRB PCR. MiXCR was run by TCRdb on the multiplex PCR reads, yielding one entry per CDR3 protein. The sample contains about 3,100 distinct CDR3 sequences, over 20% of which appear only once. TRB was amplified from about 240-490 ng of blood genomic DNA. Input material: blood. The receptors derive from a human donor with active COVID-19.

V is TRBV20-1 and J is TRBJ1-2, with D unresolved. Trimming shortened V by 3 bases and J by 5 bases, and 13 bases separated the two germline ends. The length of the CDR3 is 13 residues. Germline V gives CDR1 DFQATT, CDR2 SNEGSKA (reference sequence). The chain's CDR3 is CSASIGYRYGYTF. The CDR3 nucleotides are TGCAGTGCTAGCATAGGCTACCGATATGGCTACACCTTC.

The chain recombines TRBV11-1 with TRBJ1-5; unclear D gene. Per the germline V gene, CDR1 is SGHAT and CDR2 is FQDESV (reference sequence). There are 13 residues in the CDR3. V lost 5 bases to trimming and J lost 7 bases, with 12 bases between them. In DNA, the CDR3 is TGTGCCAGCAGCCCCGGCTCGGGCCAGCCCCAGCATTTT. It codes for CASSPGSGQPQHF.

This clonotype was seen a few times. The V call is TRBV5-1, the J call TRBJ2-1; no clear D. The germline V gene has CDR1 SGHRS and CDR2 YFSETQ. The CDR3 length is 14 residues. The V end lost 0 bases, the J end lost 7 bases, and 11 bases lay between the germline ends. CDR3 loop: CASSLDLGLNEQFF. The CDR3 DNA reads TGCGCCAGCAGCTTGGATCTAGGATTAAATGAGCAGTTCTTC.

In its sample, this clonotype is medium-sized. Sequence at one end of the junction differs from germline and may be a read error. This sequence joins TRBV6-2 or TRBV6-3 and TRBJ2-7; maybe TRBD1 (6 bases). In germline, CDR1 is MNHEY, CDR2 SVGEGT. The CDR3 is 15 amino acids. The CDR3 coding sequence is TGTGCCAGCCGGTTGTCCGGGACACGCTCCTCCGAGCAGTACTTC. Amino acids: CASRLSGTRSSEQYF.

This clonotype showed up just a few times. The chain combines TRBV18 with TRBJ1-6; 9 bases are shared with TRBD1. The CDR3 totals 14 residues. V shed 6 bases, J shed 9 bases, and the junction held 6 bases outside the gene matches. The V gene's germline CDR1 is KGHSH and CDR2 LQKENI. CDR3 sequence reads: CASSQDRGSSPLHF. The CDR3, as DNA: TGTGCCAGCTCTCAGGACAGGGGCTCTTCACCCCTCCACTTT. Supplemented by reference TRBV18 and TRBJ1-6, the full variable domain reads NAGVMQNPRHLVRRRGQEARLRCSPMKGHSHVYWYRQLPEEGLKFMVYLQKENIIDESGMPKERFSAEFPKEGPSILRIQQVVRGDSAAYFCASSQDRGSSPLHFGNGTRLTVT.

The chain combines TRBV5-6 with TRBJ1-2; perhaps TRBD1 as D (5 bases). Germline values: CDR1 SGHDT, CDR2 YYEEEE. The V gene lost 4 bases and the J gene lost 6 bases, with 19 bases spanning the gap. CDR3 size: 15 residues. The CDR3 reads CASSPTTAPANGYTF. Here the CDR3 DNA reads TGTGCCAGCAGCCCAACGACAGCCCCTGCTAATGGCTACACCTTC.

Sample share makes this clonotype medium-sized. This chain connects TRBV27 to TRBJ1-3; D not resolved. The V gene's germline CDR1 is MNHEY and CDR2 SMNVEV (reference sequence). With 2 bases removed from V and 1 base from J, the gap between germline ends came to 15 bases. The CDR3 has 17 amino acids. The CDR3 DNA sequence: TGTGCCAGCAGTTTAGGCCCCAAAGGGTCTTCTGGAAACACCATATATTTT. Protein product: CASSLGPKGSSGNTIYF.